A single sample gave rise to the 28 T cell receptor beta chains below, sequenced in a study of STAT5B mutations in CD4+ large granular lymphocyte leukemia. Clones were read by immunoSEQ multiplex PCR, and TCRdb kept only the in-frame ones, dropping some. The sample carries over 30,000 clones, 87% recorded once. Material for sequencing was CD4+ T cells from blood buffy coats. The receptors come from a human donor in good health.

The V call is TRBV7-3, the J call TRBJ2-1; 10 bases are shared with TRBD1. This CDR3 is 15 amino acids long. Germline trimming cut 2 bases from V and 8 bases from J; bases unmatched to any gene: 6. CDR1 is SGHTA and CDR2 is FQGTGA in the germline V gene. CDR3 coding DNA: TGTGCCAGCAGCTTACTGGGGACAGGGGATCATGAGCAGTTCTTC. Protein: CASSLLGTGDHEQFF.

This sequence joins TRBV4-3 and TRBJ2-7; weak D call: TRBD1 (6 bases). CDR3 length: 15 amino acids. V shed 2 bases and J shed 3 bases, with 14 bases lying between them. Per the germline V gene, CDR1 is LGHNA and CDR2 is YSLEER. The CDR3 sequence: CASSQTTVGGYEQYF. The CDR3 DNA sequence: TGCGCCAGCAGCCAAACTACCGTAGGGGGCTACGAGCAGTACTTC.

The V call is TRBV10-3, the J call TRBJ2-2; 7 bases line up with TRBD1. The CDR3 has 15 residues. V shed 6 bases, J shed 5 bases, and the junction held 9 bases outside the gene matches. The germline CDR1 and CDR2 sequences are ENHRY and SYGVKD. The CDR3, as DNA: TGTGCCATCAGGACCCAGGGGGTAGGGACCGGGGAGCTGTTTTTT. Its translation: CAIRTQGVGTGELFF.

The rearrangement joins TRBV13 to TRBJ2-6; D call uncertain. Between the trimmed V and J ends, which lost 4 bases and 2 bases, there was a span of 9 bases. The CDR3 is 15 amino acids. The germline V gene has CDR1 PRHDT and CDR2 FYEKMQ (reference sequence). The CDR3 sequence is CASSSSSTGANVLTF. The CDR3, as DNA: TGTGCCAGCAGCTCAAGCAGTACTGGGGCCAACGTCCTGACTTTC.

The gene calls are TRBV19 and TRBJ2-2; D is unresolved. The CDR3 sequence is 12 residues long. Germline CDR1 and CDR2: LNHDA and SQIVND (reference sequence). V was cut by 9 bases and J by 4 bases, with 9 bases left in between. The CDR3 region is CASLMFTGELFF. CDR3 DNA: TGTGCCAGCCTGATGTTCACCGGGGAGCTGTTTTTT.

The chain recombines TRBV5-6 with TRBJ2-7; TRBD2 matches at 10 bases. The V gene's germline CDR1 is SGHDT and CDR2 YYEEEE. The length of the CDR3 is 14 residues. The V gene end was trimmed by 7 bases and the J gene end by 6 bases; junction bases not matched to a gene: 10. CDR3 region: CASALAGLAVEQYF. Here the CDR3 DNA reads TGTGCCAGCGCGCTAGCCGGACTAGCGGTCGAGCAGTACTTC.

The CDR3 reads CASSLAQPFPYEQYF. CDR3 DNA: TGTGCCAGCAGCTTAGCACAGCCTTTCCCCTACGAGCAGTACTTC. This chain links TRBV11-2 with TRBJ2-7; D unresolved. V shed 1 base and J shed 2 bases, with 12 bases lying between them. This CDR3 has 15 residues. From germline, CDR1 is SGHAT and CDR2 FQNNGV.

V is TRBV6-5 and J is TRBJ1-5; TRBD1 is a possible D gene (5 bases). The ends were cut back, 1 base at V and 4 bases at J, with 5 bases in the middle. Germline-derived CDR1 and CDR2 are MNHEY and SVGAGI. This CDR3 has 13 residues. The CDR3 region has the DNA TGTGCCAGCAGTTACTACAGGAATCAGCCCCAGCATTTT. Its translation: CASSYYRNQPQHF.

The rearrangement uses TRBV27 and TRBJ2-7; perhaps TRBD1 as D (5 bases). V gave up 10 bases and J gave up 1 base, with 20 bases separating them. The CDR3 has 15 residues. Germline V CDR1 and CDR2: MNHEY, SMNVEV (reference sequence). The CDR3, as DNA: TGTGCCACCAGGGCCCAGGCAAGGGTGTCCTACGAGCAGTACTTC. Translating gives CATRAQARVSYEQYF.

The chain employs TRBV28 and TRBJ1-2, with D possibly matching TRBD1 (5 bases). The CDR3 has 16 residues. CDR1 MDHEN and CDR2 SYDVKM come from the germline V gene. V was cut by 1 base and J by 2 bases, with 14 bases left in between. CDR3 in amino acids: CASSLSGITNNYGYTF. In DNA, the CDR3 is TGTGCCAGCAGTTTATCAGGGATCACAAACAACTATGGCTACACCTTC.

CDR3 bases: TGTGCCAGCAGTTACTCAGGGGGGAACACCGGGGAGCTGTTTTTT. Protein: CASSYSGGNTGELFF. The rearrangement joins TRBV6-6 to TRBJ2-2; D is possibly TRBD1 (6 bases). Germline CDR1 is MNHNY and CDR2 is SVGAGI (reference sequence). V gave up 0 bases and J gave up 1 base, with 6 bases separating them. CDR3 length: 15 amino acids.

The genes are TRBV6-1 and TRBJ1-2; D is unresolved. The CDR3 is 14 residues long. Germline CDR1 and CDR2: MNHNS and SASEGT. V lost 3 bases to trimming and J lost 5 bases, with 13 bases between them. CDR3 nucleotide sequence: TGTGCCAGCAGTGAGCGGGGTTCGGAATATGGCTACACCTTC. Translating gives CASSERGSEYGYTF.

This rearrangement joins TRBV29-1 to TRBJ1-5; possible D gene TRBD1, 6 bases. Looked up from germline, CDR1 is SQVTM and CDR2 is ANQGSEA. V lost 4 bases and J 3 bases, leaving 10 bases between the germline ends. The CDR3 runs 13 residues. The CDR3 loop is CSVADRSNQPQHF. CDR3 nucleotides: TGCAGCGTTGCTGACAGGTCCAATCAGCCCCAGCATTTT.

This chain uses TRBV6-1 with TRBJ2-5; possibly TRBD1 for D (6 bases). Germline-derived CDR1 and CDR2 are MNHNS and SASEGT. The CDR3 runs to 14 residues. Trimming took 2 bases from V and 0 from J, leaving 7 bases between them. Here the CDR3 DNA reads TGTGCCAGCAGTGAAACAGGGTACCAAGAGACCCAGTACTTC. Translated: CASSETGYQETQYF.

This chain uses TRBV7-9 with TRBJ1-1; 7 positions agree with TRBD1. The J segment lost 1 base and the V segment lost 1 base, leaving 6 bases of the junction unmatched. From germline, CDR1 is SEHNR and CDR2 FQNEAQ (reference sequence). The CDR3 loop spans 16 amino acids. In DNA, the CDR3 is TGTGCCAGCAGCTTAGGGGCAGGGGGGGGGAACACTGAAGCTTTCTTT. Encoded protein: CASSLGAGGGNTEAFF.

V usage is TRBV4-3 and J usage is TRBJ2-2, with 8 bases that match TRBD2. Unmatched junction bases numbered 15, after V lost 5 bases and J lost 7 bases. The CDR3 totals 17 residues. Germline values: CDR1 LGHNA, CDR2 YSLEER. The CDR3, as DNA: TGCGCCAGCAGCAAAAGTGGAGGTAGCGGGATTAACGGGGAGCTGTTTTTT. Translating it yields CASSKSGGSGINGELFF.

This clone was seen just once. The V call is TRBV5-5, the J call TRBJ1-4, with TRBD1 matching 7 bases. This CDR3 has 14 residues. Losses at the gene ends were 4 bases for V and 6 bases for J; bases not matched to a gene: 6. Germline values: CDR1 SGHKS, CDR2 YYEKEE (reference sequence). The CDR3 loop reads CASSAGGYDEKLFF. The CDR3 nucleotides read TGTGCCAGCAGCGCAGGGGGTTATGATGAAAAACTGTTTTTT.

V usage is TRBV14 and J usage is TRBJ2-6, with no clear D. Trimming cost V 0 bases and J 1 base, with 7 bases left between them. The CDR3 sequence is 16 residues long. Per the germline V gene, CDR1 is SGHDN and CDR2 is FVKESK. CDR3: CASSQDERSGANVLTF. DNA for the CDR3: TGTGCCAGCAGCCAAGATGAACGGTCTGGGGCCAACGTCCTGACTTTC. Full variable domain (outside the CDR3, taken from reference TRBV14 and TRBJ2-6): EAGVTQFPSHSVIEKGQTVTLRCDPISGHDNLYWYRRVMGKEIKFLLHFVKESKQDESGMPNNRFLAERTGGTYSTLKVQPAELEDSGVYFCASSQDERSGANVLTFGAGSRLTVL.

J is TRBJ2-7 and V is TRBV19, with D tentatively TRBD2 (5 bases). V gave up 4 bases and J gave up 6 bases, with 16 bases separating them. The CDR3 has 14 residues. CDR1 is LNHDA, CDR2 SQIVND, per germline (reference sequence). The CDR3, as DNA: TGTGCCAGTAGTACCTCCCACCCTAGCATCGAGCAGTACTTC. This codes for CASSTSHPSIEQYF.

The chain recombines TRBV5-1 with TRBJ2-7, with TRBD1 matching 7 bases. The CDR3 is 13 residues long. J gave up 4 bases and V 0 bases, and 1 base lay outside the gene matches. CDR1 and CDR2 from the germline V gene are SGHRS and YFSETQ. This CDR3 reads CASSLGGQYEQYF. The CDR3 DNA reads TGCGCCAGCAGCTTGGGGGGACAGTACGAGCAGTACTTC.

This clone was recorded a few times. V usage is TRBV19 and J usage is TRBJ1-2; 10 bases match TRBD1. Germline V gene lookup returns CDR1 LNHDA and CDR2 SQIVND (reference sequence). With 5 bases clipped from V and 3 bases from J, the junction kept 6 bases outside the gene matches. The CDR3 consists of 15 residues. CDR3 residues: CASSLRQGAYYGYTF. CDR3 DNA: TGTGCCAGTAGTCTCAGACAGGGGGCATACTATGGCTACACCTTC.

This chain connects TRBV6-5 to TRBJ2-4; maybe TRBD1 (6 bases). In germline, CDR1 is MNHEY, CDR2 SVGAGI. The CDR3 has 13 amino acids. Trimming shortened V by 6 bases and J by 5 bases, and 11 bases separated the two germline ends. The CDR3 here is CASRLDSQNIQYF. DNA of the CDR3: TGTGCCAGCAGGCTGGACAGCCAAAACATTCAGTACTTC.

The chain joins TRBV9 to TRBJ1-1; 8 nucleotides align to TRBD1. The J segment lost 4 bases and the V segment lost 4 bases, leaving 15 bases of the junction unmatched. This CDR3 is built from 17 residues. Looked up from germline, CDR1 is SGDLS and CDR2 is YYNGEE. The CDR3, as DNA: TGTGCCAGCAGCCCCCGACAGGGGATCATGGGAGGCACTGAAGCTTTCTTT. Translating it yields CASSPRQGIMGGTEAFF.

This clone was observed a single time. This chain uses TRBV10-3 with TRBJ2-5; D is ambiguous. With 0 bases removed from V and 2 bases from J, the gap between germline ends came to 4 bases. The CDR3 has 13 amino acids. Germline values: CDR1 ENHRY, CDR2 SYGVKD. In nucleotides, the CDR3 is TGTGCCATCAGTGAGTCGTTACAAGAGACCCAGTACTTC. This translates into CAISESLQETQYF.

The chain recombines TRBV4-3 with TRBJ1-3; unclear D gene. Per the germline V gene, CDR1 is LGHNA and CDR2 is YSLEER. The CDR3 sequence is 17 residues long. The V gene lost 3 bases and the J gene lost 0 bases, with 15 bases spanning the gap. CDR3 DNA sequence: TGCGCCAGCAGCCAGAGCCCGGGCGCGGACTCTGGAAACACCATATATTTT. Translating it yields CASSQSPGADSGNTIYF.

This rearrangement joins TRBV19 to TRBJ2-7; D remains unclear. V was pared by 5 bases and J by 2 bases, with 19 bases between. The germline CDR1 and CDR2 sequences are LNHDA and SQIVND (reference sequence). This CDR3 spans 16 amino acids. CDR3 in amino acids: CASSPRTGLSPYEQYF. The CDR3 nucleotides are TGTGCCAGTAGTCCGAGAACCGGGCTTAGTCCCTACGAGCAGTACTTC. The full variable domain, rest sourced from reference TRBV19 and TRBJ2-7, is DGGITQSPKYLFRKEGQNVTLSCEQNLNHDAMYWYRQDPGQGLRLIYYSQIVNDFQKGDIAEGYSVSREKKESFPLTVTSAQKNPTAFYLCASSPRTGLSPYEQYFGPGTRLTVT.

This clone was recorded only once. The CDR3 region is CSAGPGQNYEQYF. For the CDR3, the DNA is TGCAGCGCGGGACCGGGACAAAACTACGAGCAGTACTTC. This chain joins TRBV29-1 and TRBJ2-7, with D maybe TRBD1 (6 bases). Germline V gene sequence: CDR1 SQVTM, CDR2 ANQGSEA. V shed 7 bases and J shed 3 bases, with 16 bases lying between them. The CDR3 spans 13 residues.

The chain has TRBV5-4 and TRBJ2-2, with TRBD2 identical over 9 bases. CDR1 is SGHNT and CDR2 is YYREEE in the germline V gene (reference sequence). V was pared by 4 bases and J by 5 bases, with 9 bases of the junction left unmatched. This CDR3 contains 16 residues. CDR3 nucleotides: TGTGCCAGCAGCCTAAGTCCTAGCGGGACTACCGGGGAGCTGTTTTTT. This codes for CASSLSPSGTTGELFF.